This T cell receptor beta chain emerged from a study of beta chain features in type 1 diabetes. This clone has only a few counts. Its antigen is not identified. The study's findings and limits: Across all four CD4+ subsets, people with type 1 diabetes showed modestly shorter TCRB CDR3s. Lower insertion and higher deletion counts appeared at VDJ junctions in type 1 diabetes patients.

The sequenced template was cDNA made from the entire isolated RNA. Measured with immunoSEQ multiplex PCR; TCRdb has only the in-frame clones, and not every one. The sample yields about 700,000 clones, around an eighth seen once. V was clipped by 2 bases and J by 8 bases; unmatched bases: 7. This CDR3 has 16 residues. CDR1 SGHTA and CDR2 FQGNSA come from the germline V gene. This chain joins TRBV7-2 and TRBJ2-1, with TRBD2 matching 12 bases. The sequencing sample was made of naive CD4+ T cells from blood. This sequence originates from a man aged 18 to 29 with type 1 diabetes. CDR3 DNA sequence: TGTGCCAGCAGCTTACTGGGACTAGCGGGTCGTGATGAGCAGTTCTTC. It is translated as CASSLLGLAGRDEQFF.